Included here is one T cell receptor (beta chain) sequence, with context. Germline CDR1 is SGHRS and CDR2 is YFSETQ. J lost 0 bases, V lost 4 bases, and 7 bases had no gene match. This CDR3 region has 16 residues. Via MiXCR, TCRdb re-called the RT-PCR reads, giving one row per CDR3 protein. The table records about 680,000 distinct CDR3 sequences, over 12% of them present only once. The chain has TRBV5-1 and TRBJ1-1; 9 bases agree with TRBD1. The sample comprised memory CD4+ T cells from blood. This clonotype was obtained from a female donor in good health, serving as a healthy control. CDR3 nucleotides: TGCGCCAGCAGCCCGATGGGACAGGGATTGAACACTGAAGCTTTCTTT. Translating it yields CASSPMGQGLNTEAFF.